This TCR beta chain was sequenced during a study of cytotoxic CD8 clonotypes in ibrutinib-treated CLL. This CDR3 region has 14 residues. In germline, CDR1 is MNHNY, CDR2 SVGAGI (reference sequence). V lost 1 base to trimming and J lost 5 bases, with 11 bases between them. The method was immunoSEQ multiplex PCR; TCRdb's version includes in-frame clones alone and lacks a portion of them. The sample carries about 43,000 clones, about 70% recorded once. This clone is labeled as medium-sized (0.01 to 0.1%). The TCR originated in a human donor with chronic lymphocytic leukemia. The V gene is TRBV6-6, the J gene TRBJ2-5; the D gene is possibly TRBD2 (5 bases). Source: PBMCs, taken after 12 months of ibrutinib treatment. The DNA of the CDR3 is TGTGCCAGCAGTTACTTAGCTAGCTTGGAGACCCAGTACTTC. Translating gives CASSYLASLETQYF.